The next 26 T cell receptor beta chains were all read from a single sample in a study of shared clonotypes between healthy human individuals. Naive CD8 cells lacked CD45RO and underwent positive selection for CCR7, leaving out terminally differentiated effector memory CD45RA+ cells. Profiled with immunoSEQ multiplex PCR; TCRdb holds only in-frame clones, not every one. The table lists hundreds of thousands of clones, 96% of them singletons. Sequenced input: naive CD8+ T cells sorted from blood. The receptor source for this set is a woman in her twenties or thirties in good health.

The chain employs TRBV6-5 and TRBJ2-7; D gene uncertain. Germline assignment: CDR1 MNHEY and CDR2 SVGAGI. This CDR3 spans 13 amino acids. V gave up 6 bases and J gave up 3 bases, with 12 bases separating them. CDR3 residues: CASSPGWNYEQYF. CDR3 nucleotide sequence: TGTGCCAGCAGCCCCGGATGGAACTACGAGCAGTACTTC.

This chain links TRBV14 with TRBJ2-5; the D gene is possibly TRBD2 (6 bases). This CDR3 region has 13 residues. Germline V gene lookup returns CDR1 SGHDN and CDR2 FVKESK. V lost 6 bases, J lost 5 bases, and 13 bases lay in between. CDR3 residues: CASRKTGVETQYF. The CDR3 bases are TGTGCCAGCAGAAAAACGGGGGTGGAGACCCAGTACTTC.

This chain connects TRBV2 to TRBJ2-7, with a tentative D call TRBD1 (5 bases). Germline assignment: CDR1 SNHLY and CDR2 FYNNEI. V lost 3 bases, J lost 2 bases, and 8 bases lay in between. The CDR3 is 13 residues long. CDR3 loop: CASSDRVPYEQYF. In DNA form, the CDR3 reads TGTGCCAGCAGTGACAGGGTTCCCTACGAGCAGTACTTC.

The gene calls are TRBV19 and TRBJ2-1; a possible D gene is TRBD1 (5 bases). This CDR3 region has 16 residues. Germline loops: CDR1 LNHDA, CDR2 SQIVND (reference sequence). V was clipped by 7 bases and J by 0 bases, with 16 bases between them. Here the CDR3 DNA reads TGTGCCAGTACCTCCCAGGGATCAATCTCCTACAATGAGCAGTTCTTC. It encodes CASTSQGSISYNEQFF.

The chain recombines TRBV29-1 with TRBJ1-2; a possible D gene is TRBD1 (5 bases). CDR3 length: 14 amino acids. V was clipped by 7 bases and J by 0 bases, with 15 bases between them. Germline-derived CDR1 and CDR2 are SQVTM and ANQGSEA. The CDR3 coding sequence is TGCAGCGCCCTGGTAGAGGGGCCTAACTATGGCTACACCTTC. Its translation is CSALVEGPNYGYTF.

Only one count was recorded for this clone. V usage is TRBV19 and J usage is TRBJ1-1; no clear D. V shed 6 bases and J shed 0 bases, with 14 bases lying between them. The length of the CDR3 is 15 residues. Germline loops: CDR1 LNHDA, CDR2 SQIVND (reference sequence). DNA of the CDR3: TGTGCCAGTAGCCCAAATGAGGTCCTGAACACTGAAGCTTTCTTT. It translates to CASSPNEVLNTEAFF.

On this clone itself: The same CDR3 is also encoded by other DNA sequences in this sample. V gene TRBV20-1 combines with J gene TRBJ2-1; D gene uncertain. CDR1 and CDR2 from the germline V gene are DFQATT and SNEGSKA (reference sequence). V lost 6 bases, J lost 6 bases, and 6 bases lay in between. CDR3 length equals 10 residues. The CDR3 DNA is TGCAGTGCCCGGCTCAATGAGCAGTTCTTC. It specifies CSARLNEQFF.

The chain joins TRBV4-1 to TRBJ2-4; no clear D gene. CDR1 MGHRA and CDR2 YSYEKL come from the germline V gene. The CDR3 is made up of 16 amino acids. V was pared by 2 bases and J by 2 bases, with 13 bases between. The CDR3, as DNA: TGCGCCAGCAGCCAACTAGGGCTTCTGCCCAAAAACATTCAGTACTTC. Amino acids: CASSQLGLLPKNIQYF.

The chain combines TRBV9 with TRBJ2-2, with D hard to call. Looked up from germline, CDR1 is SGDLS and CDR2 is YYNGEE. This CDR3 contains 13 residues. V was shortened by 0 bases and J by 7 bases, with 7 bases between the two germline ends. For the CDR3, the DNA is TGTGCCAGCAGCGTAGGTTCGGGCGGGGAGCTGTTTTTT. Protein: CASSVGSGGELFF.

The chain employs TRBV27 and TRBJ2-7, with 9 nucleotides matching TRBD2. Trimming removed 3 bases from V and 5 bases from J; junction bases left unmatched: 5. The CDR3 is made up of 14 amino acids. Per the germline V gene, CDR1 is MNHEY and CDR2 is SMNVEV (reference sequence). CDR3 residues: CASSFVAGADEQYF. In nucleotides, the CDR3 is TGTGCCAGCAGTTTTGTAGCGGGGGCCGACGAGCAGTACTTC.

V gene TRBV10-3 combines with J gene TRBJ2-7; 7 nucleotides agree with TRBD1. The junction had 5 bases not matched to a gene; V was cut back by 2 bases and J by 4 bases. CDR1 and CDR2 (germline): ENHRY, SYGVKD. The CDR3 is 14 amino acids. CDR3 nucleotide sequence: TGTGCCATCAGTGAGCCGGGACAGCGATACGAGCAGTACTTC. It is translated as CAISEPGQRYEQYF.

J is TRBJ2-7 and V is TRBV27; D might be TRBD2 (6 bases). The CDR3 consists of 12 residues. V dropped 6 bases and J dropped 3 bases, with 9 bases sitting between them. Germline loops: CDR1 MNHEY, CDR2 SMNVEV (reference sequence). The CDR3 bases are TGTGCCAGCAGGGGACTCGACTACGAGCAGTACTTC. As protein: CASRGLDYEQYF.

The J gene is TRBJ2-7, the V gene TRBV5-1; no reliable D call. Between the trimmed V and J ends, which lost 2 bases and 2 bases, there was a span of 11 bases. CDR1 and CDR2 from the germline V gene are SGHRS and YFSETQ. The CDR3 is 14 residues long. The CDR3 protein is CASSFVGTAYEQYF. The DNA for the CDR3 is TGCGCCAGCAGCTTCGTTGGAACAGCCTACGAGCAGTACTTC.

The chain links TRBV28 to TRBJ2-5; D gene unclear. The V and J ends lost 6 bases and 7 bases respectively, with 15 bases between them. The CDR3 is 13 residues long. CDR1 and CDR2 from the germline V gene are MDHEN and SYDVKM. The CDR3: CASSSILTWTQYF. CDR3 in DNA: TGTGCCAGCAGCTCCATCCTCACTTGGACCCAGTACTTC.

J is TRBJ2-1 and V is TRBV7-6, with 7 bases fitting TRBD2. The CDR3 sequence is 16 residues long. CDR1 is SGHVS, CDR2 FNYEAQ, per germline. V was clipped by 5 bases and J by 8 bases; unmatched bases: 15. The CDR3: CASSPNEWRESYEQFF. CDR3 coding DNA: TGTGCCAGCAGCCCCAATGAGTGGCGGGAGTCCTATGAGCAGTTCTTC.

CDR3 region: CASSAPRQGGFYGYTF. The CDR3 region has the DNA TGCGCCAGCAGCGCCCCACGACAGGGAGGATTCTATGGCTACACCTTC. The rearrangement joins TRBV5-1 to TRBJ1-2; 7 positions agree with TRBD1. CDR1 is SGHRS, CDR2 YFSETQ, per germline. V gave up 4 bases and J gave up 4 bases; unmatched junction bases: 13. The CDR3 is 16 amino acids.

V and J are TRBV7-8 and TRBJ2-1, with D unclear. The CDR3 spans 14 residues. Germline-derived CDR1 and CDR2 are SGHVS and FQNEAQ. Trimming removed 2 bases from V and 2 bases from J, with 7 bases in between. The CDR3 DNA is TGTGCCAGCAGCTTATCCACAGCCTACAATGAGCAGTTCTTC. This sequence encodes CASSLSTAYNEQFF.

The chain is built from TRBV28 and TRBJ2-6; 8 bases map to TRBD1. Germline values: CDR1 MDHEN, CDR2 SYDVKM. The trim removed 4 bases at V and 3 bases at J, leaving 5 bases unmatched. The CDR3 is 16 amino acids. CDR3 in DNA: TGTGCCAGCAGTTCCAGGACAGGGCATGGGGCCAACGTCCTGACTTTC. Amino acids: CASSSRTGHGANVLTF. The whole variable domain, filled in from reference TRBV28 and TRBJ2-6, reads DVKVTQSSRYLVKRTGEKVFLECVQDMDHENMFWYRQDPGLGLRLIYFSYDVKMKEKGDIPEGYSVSREKKERFSLILESASTNQTSMYLCASSSRTGHGANVLTFGAGSRLTVL.

The V and J genes are TRBV7-9 and TRBJ1-1, with 8 nucleotides matching TRBD1. The V gene end was trimmed by 0 bases and the J gene end by 4 bases; junction bases not matched to a gene: 1. Germline V CDR1 and CDR2: SEHNR, FQNEAQ (reference sequence). The CDR3 is made up of 14 amino acids. DNA for the CDR3: TGTGCCAGCAGCTTAGCTACAGGGGGCACTGAAGCTTTCTTT. Protein: CASSLATGGTEAFF.

CDR3 DNA sequence: TGTGCCAGTAGCCTGGGACAGTACTCCTACAATGAGCAGTTCTTC. Translation gives CASSLGQYSYNEQFF. The chain links TRBV19 to TRBJ2-1; 7 bases fit TRBD1. The germline V gene has CDR1 LNHDA and CDR2 SQIVND (reference sequence). Unmatched junction bases numbered 5, after V lost 6 bases and J lost 0 bases. The CDR3 is 15 amino acids. The complete variable domain, with remaining parts taken from reference TRBV19 and TRBJ2-1, reads DGGITQSPKYLFRKEGQNVTLSCEQNLNHDAMYWYRQDPGQGLRLIYYSQIVNDFQKGDIAEGYSVSREKKESFPLTVTSAQKNPTAFYLCASSLGQYSYNEQFFGPGTRLTVL.

This clone came up once. The genes are TRBV4-1 and TRBJ1-1, with TRBD1 as a possible D gene (5 bases). The CDR3 runs 15 residues. Per the germline V gene, CDR1 is MGHRA and CDR2 is YSYEKL. V lost 1 base to trimming and J lost 4 bases, with 13 bases between them. In nucleotides, the CDR3 is TGCGCCAGCAGCCAAGCCGGGGGTCCGGGCACTGAAGCTTTCTTT. Translated, it gives CASSQAGGPGTEAFF.

With respect to this clone: Other DNA sequences from this sample encode an identical CDR3 as well. V gene TRBV5-6 combines with J gene TRBJ1-1; D not resolved. The CDR3 has 12 residues. V was cut by 0 bases and J by 4 bases, with 4 bases left in between. CDR1 is SGHDT, CDR2 YYEEEE, per germline. The CDR3 sequence is CASSLGSTEAFF. Written as DNA, the CDR3 is TGTGCCAGCAGCTTGGGAAGCACTGAAGCTTTCTTT.

V is TRBV29-1 and J is TRBJ1-2; 11 bases match TRBD1. CDR1 SQVTM and CDR2 ANQGSEA come from the germline V gene. The ends lost 0 bases at V and 3 bases at J; junction bases unmatched: 3. The CDR3 runs to 15 residues. The CDR3 here is CSVEEGQGEYYGYTF. In nucleotides, the CDR3 is TGCAGCGTTGAAGAGGGACAGGGGGAGTACTATGGCTACACCTTC. The variable domain in full, completed from reference TRBV29-1 and TRBJ1-2, reads SAVISQKPSRDICQRGTSLTIQCQVDSQVTMMFWYRQQPGQSLTLIATANQGSEATYESGFVIDKFPISRPNLTFSTLTVSNMSPEDSSIYLCSVEEGQGEYYGYTFGSGTRLTVV.

This clone has a single count. The J gene is TRBJ1-5, the V gene TRBV27; D gene ambiguous. The V gene lost 6 bases and the J gene lost 6 bases, with 18 bases spanning the gap. In germline, CDR1 is MNHEY, CDR2 SMNVEV (reference sequence). The CDR3 loop spans 15 amino acids. CDR3 DNA: TGTGCCAGCAGCCCGGGCCCAGGAGCACTTCAGCCCCAGCATTTT. As protein: CASSPGPGALQPQHF.

The CDR3 region is CSVVPRGMPEAFF. In DNA, the CDR3 is TGCAGCGTTGTCCCTAGAGGAATGCCTGAAGCTTTCTTT. This sequence joins TRBV29-1 and TRBJ1-1, with unresolved D. Germline values: CDR1 SQVTM, CDR2 ANQGSEA. V gave up 4 bases and J gave up 6 bases, with 15 bases separating them. CDR3 length: 13 amino acids.

The chain employs TRBV27 and TRBJ2-1; the match to TRBD2 covers 8 bases. The germline gives CDR1 MNHEY, CDR2 SMNVEV (reference sequence). Trimming took 0 bases from V and 2 from J; bases not matched to a gene: 3. The CDR3 spans 16 residues. DNA of the CDR3: TGTGCCAGCAGTTTATCGAGCGGGGGTGCCTACAATGAGCAGTTCTTC. It translates to CASSLSSGGAYNEQFF.